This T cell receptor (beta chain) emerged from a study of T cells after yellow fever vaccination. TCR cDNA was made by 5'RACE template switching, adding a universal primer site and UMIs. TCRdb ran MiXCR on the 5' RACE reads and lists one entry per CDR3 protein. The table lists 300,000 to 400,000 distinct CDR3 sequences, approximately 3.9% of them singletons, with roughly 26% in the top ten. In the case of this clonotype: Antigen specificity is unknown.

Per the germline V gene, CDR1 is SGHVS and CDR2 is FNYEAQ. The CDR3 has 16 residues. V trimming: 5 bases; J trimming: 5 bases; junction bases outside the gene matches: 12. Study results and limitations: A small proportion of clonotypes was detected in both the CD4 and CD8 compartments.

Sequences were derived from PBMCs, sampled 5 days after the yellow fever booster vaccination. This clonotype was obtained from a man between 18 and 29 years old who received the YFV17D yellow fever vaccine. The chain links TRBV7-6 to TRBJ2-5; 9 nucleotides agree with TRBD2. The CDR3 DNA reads TGTGCCAGCAGCGTGTGGGGCGGGGGGGCCCCTGAGACCCAGTACTTC. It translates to CASSVWGGGAPETQYF. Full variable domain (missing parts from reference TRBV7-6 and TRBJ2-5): GAGVSQSPRYKVTKRGQDVALRCDPISGHVSLYWYRQALGQGPEFLTYFNYEAQQDKSGLPNDRFSAERPEGSISTLTIQRTEQRDSAMYRCASSVWGGGAPETQYFGPGTRLLVL.